This TCR beta chain originates from a study of T cells in Graves' hyperthyroidism and ophthalmopathy. Background on the study: Staff took peripheral blood when the initial diagnosis was made, before any treatment began.

Study observations and caveats: Ophthalmopathy and stable hyperthyroidism were separated by a 13 V-J model.

Template material for amplifying TCR beta CDR3 regions consisted of RNA transcripts. An initial round of RT-PCR targeting the TCR CDR3 relied on the HTBI primer set. A single record per CDR3 protein comes from TCRdb applying MiXCR to the multiplex PCR reads. The sample gives under 700,000 distinct CDR3 sequences, approximately 15% of which show up once; approximately 18% is in the top ten. Ten or more counts support this clonotype. What it binds is unknown. The sample comprised blood. This receptor was identified in a woman younger than 30 with Graves' hyperthyroidism.

The CDR3 DNA reads TGTGCCAGCTCATCCCGGGACAGGGGACAAGAGCAGTTCTTC. Translating gives CASSSRDRGQEQFF. The rearrangement links TRBV18 to TRBJ2-1, with TRBD1 identical over 10 bases. This CDR3 contains 14 residues. Germline CDR1 KGHSH, CDR2 LQKENI. J lost 10 bases, V lost 5 bases, and 8 bases had no gene match.